The rows below give T cell receptor beta chains drawn from one sample of a study of technical replicates of blood from several donors. The assay was immunoSEQ multiplex PCR, and TCRdb's table has in-frame clones only and misses some. The table has approximately 89,000 clones, just under 95% seen once. The sequencing sample was made of T cells isolated from PBMCs. These receptors were collected from a human donor in good health. The CDR3 runs from the conserved cysteine through the conserved F or W. The D gene is left open where the match is weak. Part of the rows lack a size; the others show once, few, many or a class for expanded clones.

>NA|NA|TRBV29-1|TRBJ1-2
TGCAGCGGGGCCGAAGCTAACTATGGCTACACCTTC
CSGAEANYGYTF
>NA|NA|TRBV7-9|TRBJ1-5
TGTGCCAGCAGCTCCGGGGGTCAGCCCCAGCATTTT
CASSSGGQPQHF
>NA|NA|TRBV11-2|TRBJ1-1
TGTGCCAGCAGCTTACCCCGATCGTCGGGGGTAAACACTGAAGCTTTCTTT
CASSLPRSSGVNTEAFF
>NA|NA|TRBV29-1|TRBJ2-1
TGCAGCGTTGCGGCGTGGGAGGTTATGTTCTTC
CSVAAWEVMFF
>NA|TRBD1|TRBV27|TRBJ1-2
TGTGCCAGCAGTTTAAACACAGGGGGCTTGTACTATGGCTACACCTTC
CASSLNTGGLYYGYTF
>NA|TRBD2|TRBV19|TRBJ2-5
TGTGCCAGTAGTATAGATCCCGGGAGGGAGACCCAGTACTTC
CASSIDPGRETQYF
>NA|TRBD1|TRBV5-1|TRBJ2-7
TGCGCCAGCAGCTTCGGGACAGGGCGCGACGAGCAGTACTTC
CASSFGTGRDEQYF
>NA|TRBD1|TRBV6-1|TRBJ2-7
TGTGCCAGCAGTGTATGGGACAGGGGCACCTACGAGCAGTACTTC
CASSVWDRGTYEQYF
>NA|TRBD1|TRBV27|TRBJ1-1
TGTGCCAGCCACAGGGGGCCGGGTGAAGCTTTCTTT
CASHRGPGEAFF
>NA|TRBD1|TRBV7-9|TRBJ1-1
TGTGCCAGCAGCTCGGGACAGGGGTCGAACACTGAAGCTTTCTTT
CASSSGQGSNTEAFF
>NA|NA|TRBV19|TRBJ1-3
TGTGCCAGTACGGGACTCTCTAGCTCTGGAAACACCATATATTTT
CASTGLSSSGNTIYF
>NA|TRBD1|TRBV28|TRBJ1-1
TGTGCCAGCAGGGACAGGGCCCTGCTGACGAACACTGAAGCTTTCTTT
CASRDRALLTNTEAFF
>few|TRBD1|TRBV6-4|TRBJ2-6
TGTGCCAGCAGTGGGGACAGGGAGAGCTCTGGGGCCAACGTCCTGACTTTC
CASSGDRESSGANVLTF
>once|NA|TRBV11-2|TRBJ2-7
TGTGCCAGCAGCTTGTACTACGAGCAGTACTTC
CASSLYYEQYF
>NA|NA|TRBV4-1|TRBJ1-1
TGCGCCAGCAGCCACAACCAGGGGAACACTGAAGCTTTCTTT
CASSHNQGNTEAFF
>NA|NA|TRBV11-2|TRBJ1-1
TGTGCCAGCAGCTCAGGGATAGAGAACACTGAAGCTTTCTTT
CASSSGIENTEAFF
>NA|TRBD1|TRBV27|TRBJ1-1
TGTGCCAGCAGTGCTAGAAGGGACAGCCCATCCCCTGAAGCTTTCTTT
CASSARRDSPSPEAFF
>NA|TRBD1|TRBV7-9|TRBJ2-2
TGTGCCAGCAGCAGACAGGGGGACACCGGGGAGCTGTTTTTT
CASSRQGDTGELFF
>NA|NA|TRBV9|TRBJ1-6
TGTGCCAGCAGCGTTTCGGGGGGCAAAAATTCACCCCTCCACTTT
CASSVSGGKNSPLHF
>NA|TRBD2|TRBV27|TRBJ2-1
TGTGCCAGTCGGGGGGGGCGGCATGAGCAGTTCTTC
CASRGGRHEQFF
>NA|NA|TRBV27|TRBJ1-1
TGTGCCAGCAGTAAAACAGAGAACACTGAAGCTTTCTTT
CASSKTENTEAFF
>once|TRBD1|TRBV4-2|TRBJ2-7
TGTGCCAGCAGCCAAGCAAGGGGGCACAGCTCCTACGAGCAGTACTTC
CASSQARGHSSYEQYF
>NA|NA|TRBV7-9|TRBJ1-2
TGTGCCAGCAGCTTCGGCTATGGCTACACCTTC
CASSFGYGYTF
>NA|TRBD1|TRBV9|TRBJ1-6
TGTGCCAGCAGCGTAGAGGGACAGGGGAATTCACCCCTCCACTTT
CASSVEGQGNSPLHF
>NA|NA|TRBV6-6|TRBJ2-2
TGTGCCAGCAGCCTAGGCTCGAGTGGCACCGGGGAGCTGTTTTTT
CASSLGSSGTGELFF
>NA|NA|TRBV7-6|TRBJ2-7
TGTGCCAGCAGCTCCCATCGCCCGGGTCCGGGGTACGAGCAGTACTTC
CASSSHRPGPGYEQYF